The T cell receptor beta chain under discussion was sequenced for a study of tumour-infiltrating T cells in Burkitt lymphoma. Whole-study context: Repertoire clonality predicted overall and progression-free survival.

The CDR3 is 13 amino acids. CDR1 and CDR2 from the germline V gene are SGHAT and FQNNGV. The V end lost 1 base, the J end lost 8 bases, and 11 bases lay between the germline ends. This table comes from immunoSEQ multiplex PCR, and its TCRdb copy is limited to in-frame clones, with some not included. The sample lists 3,300 or so clones, about an eighth occurring once. The chain has TRBV11-2 and TRBJ1-2, with D perhaps TRBD1 (6 bases). Sample: tumor tissue. The receptor was derived from a human donor with Burkitt lymphoma. CDR3 coding DNA: TGTGCCAGCAGCTTAGTACAGGGAGGCGGCTACACCTTC. Its protein product is CASSLVQGGGYTF.